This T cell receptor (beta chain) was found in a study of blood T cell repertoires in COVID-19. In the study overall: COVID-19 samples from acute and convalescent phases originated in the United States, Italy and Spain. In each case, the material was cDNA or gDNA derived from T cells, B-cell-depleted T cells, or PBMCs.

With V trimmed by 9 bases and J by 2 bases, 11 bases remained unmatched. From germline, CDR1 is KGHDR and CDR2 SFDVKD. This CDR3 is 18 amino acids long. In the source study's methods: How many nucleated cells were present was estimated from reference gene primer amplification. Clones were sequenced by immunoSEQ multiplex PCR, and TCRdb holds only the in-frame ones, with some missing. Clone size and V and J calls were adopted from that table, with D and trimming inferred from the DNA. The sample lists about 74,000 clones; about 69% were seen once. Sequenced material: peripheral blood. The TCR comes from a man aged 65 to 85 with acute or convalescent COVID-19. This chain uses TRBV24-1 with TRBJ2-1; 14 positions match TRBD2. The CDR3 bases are TGTGCCACCGGCGGGACTAGCGGGAGAGGTGACCCCTACAATGAGCAGTTCTTC. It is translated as CATGGTSGRGDPYNEQFF.